Below, 4 T cell receptor beta chains from the same sample are listed, as sequenced in a study of blood T cell repertoires in COVID-19. Only in-frame clones appear in the TCRdb table, and some are missing; sequencing was by immunoSEQ multiplex PCR. The profile shows around 460,000 clones, roughly 89% of them singletons. The specimen was peripheral blood. The receptors stem from a man aged 18-30 years with COVID-19, enrolled during active disease.

The V gene is TRBV4-1, the J gene TRBJ2-7; 7 bases are a match to TRBD2. Germline values: CDR1 MGHRA, CDR2 YSYEKL. V was pared by 0 bases and J by 0 bases, with 8 bases of the junction left unmatched. This CDR3 has 17 amino acids. Written as DNA, the CDR3 is TGCGCCAGCAGCCAAGATTTGCCGCGGGGGTCCTCCTACGAGCAGTACTTC. This encodes CASSQDLPRGSSYEQYF.

This chain joins TRBV12-2 and TRBJ1-3; TRBD1 is the table's D call, not checked against the DNA. TRBV12-2 is designated a pseudogene. The CDR3 extends over 23 amino acids. The CDR3 DNA reads TGTGCAAGTCGCTTACAGATCCCGCCTAGTGGGGCAGCGAAATATATCTCTGGAAACACCATATATTTT. This gives the protein CASRLQIPPSGAAKYISGNTIYF.

J is TRBJ2-2 and V is TRBV20-1; D may be TRBD1 (6 bases). The CDR3 is made up of 17 amino acids. Trimming pared 3 bases from V and 0 bases from J, leaving 17 bases between. CDR1 is DFQATT and CDR2 is SNEGSKA in the germline V gene (reference sequence). The CDR3: CSASQDRPIPNTGELFF. The CDR3, as DNA: TGCAGTGCTAGTCAGGACAGACCTATTCCGAACACCGGGGAGCTGTTTTTT.

This sequence joins TRBV19 and TRBJ1-5; D perhaps matches TRBD1 (5 bases). This CDR3 region has 18 residues. Looked up from germline, CDR1 is LNHDA and CDR2 is SQIVND (reference sequence). V dropped 5 bases and J dropped 0 bases, with 20 bases sitting between them. The CDR3 DNA reads as TGTGCCAGTAGTTTGCAGCGAGGAGGGGCCTATAGCAATCAGCCCCAGCATTTT. It translates to CASSLQRGGAYSNQPQHF.